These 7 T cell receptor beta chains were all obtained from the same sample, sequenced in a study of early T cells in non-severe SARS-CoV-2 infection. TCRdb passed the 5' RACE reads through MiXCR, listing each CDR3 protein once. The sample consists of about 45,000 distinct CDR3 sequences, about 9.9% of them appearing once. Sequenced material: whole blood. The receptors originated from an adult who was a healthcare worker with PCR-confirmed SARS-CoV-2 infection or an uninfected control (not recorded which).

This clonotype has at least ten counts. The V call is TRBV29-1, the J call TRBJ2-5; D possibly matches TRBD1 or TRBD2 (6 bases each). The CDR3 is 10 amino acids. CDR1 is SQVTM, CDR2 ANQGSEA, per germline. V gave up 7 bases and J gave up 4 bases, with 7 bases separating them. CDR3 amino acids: CSGGAETQYF. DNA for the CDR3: TGCAGCGGGGGGGCAGAGACCCAGTACTTC.

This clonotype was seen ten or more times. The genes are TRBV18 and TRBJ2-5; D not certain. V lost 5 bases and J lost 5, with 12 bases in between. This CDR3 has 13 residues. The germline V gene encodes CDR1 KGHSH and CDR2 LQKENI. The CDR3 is CASSGAPVETQYF. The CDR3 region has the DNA TGTGCCAGCTCAGGCGCCCCTGTGGAGACCCAGTACTTC.

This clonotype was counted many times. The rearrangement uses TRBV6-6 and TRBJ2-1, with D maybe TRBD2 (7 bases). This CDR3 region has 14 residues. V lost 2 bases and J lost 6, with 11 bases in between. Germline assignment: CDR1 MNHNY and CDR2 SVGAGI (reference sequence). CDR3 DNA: TGTGCCAGCAGTTACGGGGGGGCAAGCAATGAGCAGTTCTTC. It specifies CASSYGGASNEQFF.

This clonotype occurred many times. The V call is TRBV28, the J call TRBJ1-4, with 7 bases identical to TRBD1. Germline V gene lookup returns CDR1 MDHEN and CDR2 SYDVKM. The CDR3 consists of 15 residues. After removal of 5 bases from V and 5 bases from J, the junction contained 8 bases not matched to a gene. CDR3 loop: CASSETSGGNEKLFF. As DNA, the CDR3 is TGTGCCAGCAGTGAGACATCAGGGGGGAATGAAAAACTGTTTTTT. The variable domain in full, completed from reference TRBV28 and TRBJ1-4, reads DVKVTQSSRYLVKRTGEKVFLECVQDMDHENMFWYRQDPGLGLRLIYFSYDVKMKEKGDIPEGYSVSREKKERFSLILESASTNQTSMYLCASSETSGGNEKLFFGSGTQLSVL.

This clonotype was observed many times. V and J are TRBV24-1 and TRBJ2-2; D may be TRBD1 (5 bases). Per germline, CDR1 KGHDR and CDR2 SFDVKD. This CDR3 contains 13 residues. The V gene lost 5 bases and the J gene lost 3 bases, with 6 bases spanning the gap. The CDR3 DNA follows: TGTGCCACCAGTGCCAGGGACACCGGGGAGCTGTTTTTT. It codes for CATSARDTGELFF.

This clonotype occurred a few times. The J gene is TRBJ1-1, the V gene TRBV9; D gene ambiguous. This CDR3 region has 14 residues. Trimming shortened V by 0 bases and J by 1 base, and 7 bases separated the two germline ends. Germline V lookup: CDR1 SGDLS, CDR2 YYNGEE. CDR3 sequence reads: CASSVGRKNTEAFF. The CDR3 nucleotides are TGTGCCAGCAGCGTAGGGCGGAAGAACACTGAAGCTTTCTTT.

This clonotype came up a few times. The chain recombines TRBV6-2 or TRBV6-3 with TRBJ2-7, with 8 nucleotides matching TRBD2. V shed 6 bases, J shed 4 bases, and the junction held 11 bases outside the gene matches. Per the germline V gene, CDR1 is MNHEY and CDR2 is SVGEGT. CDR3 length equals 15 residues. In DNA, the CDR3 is TGTGCCAGCAGCCGAACAGCGGGGGCGCGGTACGAGCAGTACTTC. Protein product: CASSRTAGARYEQYF.